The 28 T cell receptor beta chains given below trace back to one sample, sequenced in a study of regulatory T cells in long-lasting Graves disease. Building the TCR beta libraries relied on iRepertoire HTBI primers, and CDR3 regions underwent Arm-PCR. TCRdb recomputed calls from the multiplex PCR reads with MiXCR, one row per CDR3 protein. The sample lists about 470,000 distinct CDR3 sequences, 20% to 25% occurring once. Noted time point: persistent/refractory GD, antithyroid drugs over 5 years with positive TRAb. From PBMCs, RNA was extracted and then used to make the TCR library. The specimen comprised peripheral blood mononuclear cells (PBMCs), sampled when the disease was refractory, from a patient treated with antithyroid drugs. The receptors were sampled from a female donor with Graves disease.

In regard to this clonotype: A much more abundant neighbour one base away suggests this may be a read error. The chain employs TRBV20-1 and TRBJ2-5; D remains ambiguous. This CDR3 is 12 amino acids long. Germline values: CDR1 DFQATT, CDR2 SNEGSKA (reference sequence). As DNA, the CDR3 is TGCAGTGCTAGAGTGGTAGGAGAGGCCCAGTACTTC. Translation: CSARVVGEAQYF.

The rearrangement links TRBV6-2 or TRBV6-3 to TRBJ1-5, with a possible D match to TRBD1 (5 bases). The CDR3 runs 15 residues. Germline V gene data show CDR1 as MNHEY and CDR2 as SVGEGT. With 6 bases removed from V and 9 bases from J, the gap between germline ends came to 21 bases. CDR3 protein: CASSDSYATQRPQHF. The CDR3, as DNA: TGTGCCAGCAGCGACAGTTACGCCACCCAACGGCCCCAGCATTTT.

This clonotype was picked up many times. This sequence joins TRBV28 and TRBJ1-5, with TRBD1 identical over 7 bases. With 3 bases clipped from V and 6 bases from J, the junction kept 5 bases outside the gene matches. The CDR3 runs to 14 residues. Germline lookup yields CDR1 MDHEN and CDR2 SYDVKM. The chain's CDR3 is CASSLEGQTQPQHF. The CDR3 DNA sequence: TGTGCCAGCAGTTTGGAGGGACAGACTCAGCCCCAGCATTTT.

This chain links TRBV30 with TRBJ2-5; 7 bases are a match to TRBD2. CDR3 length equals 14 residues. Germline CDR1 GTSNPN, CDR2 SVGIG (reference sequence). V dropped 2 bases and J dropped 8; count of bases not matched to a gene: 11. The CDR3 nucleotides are TGTGCCTGGAGTATGACAATATCGGGGGGAACCCAGTACTTC. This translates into CAWSMTISGGTQYF.

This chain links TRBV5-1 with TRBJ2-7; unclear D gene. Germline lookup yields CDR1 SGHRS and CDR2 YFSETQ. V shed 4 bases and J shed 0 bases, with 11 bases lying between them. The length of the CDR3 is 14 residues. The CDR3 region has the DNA TGCGCCAGCAGCGAAGGATGGAGCTCCTACGAGCAGTACTTC. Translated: CASSEGWSSYEQYF. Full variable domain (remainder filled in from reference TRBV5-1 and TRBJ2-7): KAGVTQTPRYLIKTRGQQVTLSCSPISGHRSVSWYQQTPGQGLQFLFEYFSETQRNKGNFPGRFSGRQFSNSRSEMNVSTLELGDSALYLCASSEGWSSYEQYFGPGTRLTVT.

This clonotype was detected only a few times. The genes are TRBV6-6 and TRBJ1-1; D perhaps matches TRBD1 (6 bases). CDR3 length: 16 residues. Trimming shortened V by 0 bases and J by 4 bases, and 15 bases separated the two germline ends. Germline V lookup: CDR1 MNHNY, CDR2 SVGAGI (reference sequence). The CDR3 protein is CASSYSGAGAATEAFF. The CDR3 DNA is TGTGCCAGCAGTTACTCGGGTGCAGGGGCGGCCACTGAAGCTTTCTTT.

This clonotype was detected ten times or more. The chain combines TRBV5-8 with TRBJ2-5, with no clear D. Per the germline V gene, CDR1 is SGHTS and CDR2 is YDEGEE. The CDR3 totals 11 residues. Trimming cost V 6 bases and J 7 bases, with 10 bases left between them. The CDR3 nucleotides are TGTGCCAGCAACTACGCTGGGACCCAGTACTTC. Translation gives CASNYAGTQYF.

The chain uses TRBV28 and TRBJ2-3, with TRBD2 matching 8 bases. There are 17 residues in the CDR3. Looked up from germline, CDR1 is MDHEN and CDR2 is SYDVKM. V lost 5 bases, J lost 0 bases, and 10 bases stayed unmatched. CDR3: CASSPLLAETSTDTQYF. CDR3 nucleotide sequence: TGTGCCAGCAGTCCCTTACTAGCGGAGACTAGCACAGATACGCAGTATTTT.

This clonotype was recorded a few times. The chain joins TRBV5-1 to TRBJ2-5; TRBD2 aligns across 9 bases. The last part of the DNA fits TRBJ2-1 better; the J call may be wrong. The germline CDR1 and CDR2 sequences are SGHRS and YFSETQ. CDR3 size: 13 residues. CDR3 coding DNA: TGCGCCAGCAGCTTTAGCGGGAGTAATGAGCAGTTCTTC. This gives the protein CASSFSGSNEQFF.

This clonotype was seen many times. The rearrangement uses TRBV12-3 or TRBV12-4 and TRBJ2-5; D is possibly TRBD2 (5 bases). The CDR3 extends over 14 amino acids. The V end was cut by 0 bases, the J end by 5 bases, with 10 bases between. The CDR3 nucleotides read TGTGCCAGCAGTTTAGCAGGTAGCGCGGAGACCCAGTACTTC. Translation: CASSLAGSAETQYF.

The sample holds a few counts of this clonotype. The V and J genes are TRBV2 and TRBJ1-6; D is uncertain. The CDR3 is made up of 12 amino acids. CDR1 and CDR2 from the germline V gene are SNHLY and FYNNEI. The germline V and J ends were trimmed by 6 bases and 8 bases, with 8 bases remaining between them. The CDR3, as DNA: TGTGCCAGCAGGCCCTCGGATTCACCCCTCCACTTT. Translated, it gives CASRPSDSPLHF.

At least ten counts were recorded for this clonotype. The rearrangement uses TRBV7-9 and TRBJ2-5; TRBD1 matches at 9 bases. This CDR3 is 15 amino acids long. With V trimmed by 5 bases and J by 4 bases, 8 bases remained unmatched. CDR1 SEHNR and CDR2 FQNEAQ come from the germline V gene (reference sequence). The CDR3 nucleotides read TGTGCCAGCAGCGAAAACGGACAGGGGAGAGAGACCCAGTACTTC. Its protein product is CASSENGQGRETQYF. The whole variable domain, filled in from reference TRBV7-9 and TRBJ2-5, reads DTGVSQNPRHKITKRGQNVTFRCDPISEHNRLYWYRQTLGQGPEFLTYFQNEAQLEKSRLLSDRFSAERPKGSFSTLEIQRTEQGDSAMYLCASSENGQGRETQYFGPGTRLLVL.

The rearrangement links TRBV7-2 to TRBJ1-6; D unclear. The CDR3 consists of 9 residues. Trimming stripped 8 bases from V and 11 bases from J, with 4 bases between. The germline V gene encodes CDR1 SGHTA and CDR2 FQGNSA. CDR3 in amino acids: CASGPPLHF. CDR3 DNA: TGTGCCAGCGGGCCACCCCTCCACTTT.

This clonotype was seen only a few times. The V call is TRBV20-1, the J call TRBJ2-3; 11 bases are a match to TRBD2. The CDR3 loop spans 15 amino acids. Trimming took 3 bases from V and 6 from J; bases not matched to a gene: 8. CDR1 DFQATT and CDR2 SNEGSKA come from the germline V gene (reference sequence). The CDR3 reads CSASGTSGSSDTQYF. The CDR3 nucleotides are TGCAGTGCTAGCGGAACTAGCGGGAGTTCGGATACGCAGTATTTT.

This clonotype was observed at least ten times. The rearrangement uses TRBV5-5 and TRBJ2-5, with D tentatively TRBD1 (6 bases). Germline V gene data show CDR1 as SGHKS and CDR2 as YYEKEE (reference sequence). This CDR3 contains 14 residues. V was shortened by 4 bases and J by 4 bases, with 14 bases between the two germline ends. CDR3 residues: CASSDRTAVETQYF. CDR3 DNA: TGTGCCAGCAGCGACCGGACAGCGGTAGAGACCCAGTACTTC.

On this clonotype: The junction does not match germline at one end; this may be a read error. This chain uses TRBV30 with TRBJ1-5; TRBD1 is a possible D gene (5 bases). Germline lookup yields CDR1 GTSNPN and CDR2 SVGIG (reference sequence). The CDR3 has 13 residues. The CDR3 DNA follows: TGTACCTGGAGGGACGCCTTGAATCAGCCCCAGCATTTT. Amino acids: CTWRDALNQPQHF.

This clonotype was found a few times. CDR3 DNA sequence: TGTGCCACCCGGGACAGCCCTGGAAACACCATATATTTT. It is translated as CATRDSPGNTIYF. The V gene is TRBV6-1, the J gene TRBJ1-3, with TRBD1 identical over 7 bases. V lost 10 bases, J lost 2 bases, and 5 bases stayed unmatched. Germline V gives CDR1 MNHNS, CDR2 SASEGT. CDR3 length: 13 amino acids.

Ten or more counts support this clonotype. The CDR3 spells CASSFSGNPYEQYF. The CDR3 DNA sequence: TGTGCCAGCAGTTTCAGCGGGAACCCCTACGAGCAGTACTTC. The chain combines TRBV7-9 with TRBJ2-7, with 7 bases that match TRBD2. Germline V gene lookup returns CDR1 SEHNR and CDR2 FQNEAQ (reference sequence). There are 14 residues in the CDR3. The J segment lost 2 bases and the V segment lost 6 bases, leaving 7 bases of the junction unmatched.

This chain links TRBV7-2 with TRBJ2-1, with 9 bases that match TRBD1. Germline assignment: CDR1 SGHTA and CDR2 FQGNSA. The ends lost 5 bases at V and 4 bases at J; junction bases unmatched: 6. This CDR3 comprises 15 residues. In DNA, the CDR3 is TGTGCCAGCAGCATCGACAGGGGGATTTACAATGAGCAGTTCTTC. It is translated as CASSIDRGIYNEQFF.

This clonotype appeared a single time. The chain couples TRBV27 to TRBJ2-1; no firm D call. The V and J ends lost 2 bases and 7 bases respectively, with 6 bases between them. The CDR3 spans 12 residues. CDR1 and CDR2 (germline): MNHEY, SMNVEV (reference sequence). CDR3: CASSLKLNEQFF. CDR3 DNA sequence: TGTGCCAGCAGTTTAAAGCTTAATGAGCAGTTCTTC.

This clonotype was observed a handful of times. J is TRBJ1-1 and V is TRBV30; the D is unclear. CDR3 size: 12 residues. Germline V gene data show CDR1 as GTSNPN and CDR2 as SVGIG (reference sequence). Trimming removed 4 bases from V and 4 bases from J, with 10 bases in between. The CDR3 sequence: CAWNPGITEAFF. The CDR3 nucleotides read TGTGCCTGGAATCCGGGGATCACTGAAGCTTTCTTT.

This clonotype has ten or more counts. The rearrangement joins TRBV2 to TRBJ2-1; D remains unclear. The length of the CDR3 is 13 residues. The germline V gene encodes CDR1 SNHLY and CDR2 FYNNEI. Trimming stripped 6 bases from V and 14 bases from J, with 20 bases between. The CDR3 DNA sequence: TGTGCCAGCAGGCGCGGTAAGGCTTCCGTTGAGTTCTTC. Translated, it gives CASRRGKASVEFF.

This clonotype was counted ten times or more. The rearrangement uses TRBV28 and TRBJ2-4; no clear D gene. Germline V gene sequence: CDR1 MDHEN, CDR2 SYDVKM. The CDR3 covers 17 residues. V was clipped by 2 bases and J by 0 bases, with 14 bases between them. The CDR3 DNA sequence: TGTGCCAGCAGTTTACCGACTTTTTCACTAGCCAAAAACATTCAGTACTTC. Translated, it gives CASSLPTFSLAKNIQYF. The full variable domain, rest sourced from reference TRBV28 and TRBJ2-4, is DVKVTQSSRYLVKRTGEKVFLECVQDMDHENMFWYRQDPGLGLRLIYFSYDVKMKEKGDIPEGYSVSREKKERFSLILESASTNQTSMYLCASSLPTFSLAKNIQYFGAGTRLSVL.

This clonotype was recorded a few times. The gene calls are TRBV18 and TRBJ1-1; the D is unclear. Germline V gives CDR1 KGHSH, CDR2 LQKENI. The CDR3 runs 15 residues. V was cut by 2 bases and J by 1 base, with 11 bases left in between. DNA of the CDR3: TGTGCCAGCTCACCAATGGCCCAAAGGAACACTGAAGCTTTCTTT. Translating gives CASSPMAQRNTEAFF.

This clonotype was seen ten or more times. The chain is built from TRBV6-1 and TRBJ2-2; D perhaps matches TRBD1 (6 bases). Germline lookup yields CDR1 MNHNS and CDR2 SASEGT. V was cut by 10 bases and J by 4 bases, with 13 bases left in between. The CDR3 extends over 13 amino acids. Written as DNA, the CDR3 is TGTGCCAACTCCCGAGGGGGCACCGGGGAGCTGTTTTTT. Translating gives CANSRGGTGELFF.

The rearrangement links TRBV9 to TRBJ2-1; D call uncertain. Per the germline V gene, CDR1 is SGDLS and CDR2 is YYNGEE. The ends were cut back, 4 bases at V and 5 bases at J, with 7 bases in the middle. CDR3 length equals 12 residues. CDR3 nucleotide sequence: TGTGCCAGCAGCCCTGTTGACAATGAGCAGTTCTTC. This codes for CASSPVDNEQFF.

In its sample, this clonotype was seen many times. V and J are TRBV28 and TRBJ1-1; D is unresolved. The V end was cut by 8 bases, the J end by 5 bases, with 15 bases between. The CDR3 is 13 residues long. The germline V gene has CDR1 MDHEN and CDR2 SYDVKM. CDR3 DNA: TGTGCCAGCTACCGCGGGCTTGGGACTGAAGCTTTCTTT. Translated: CASYRGLGTEAFF. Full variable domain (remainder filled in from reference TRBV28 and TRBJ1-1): DVKVTQSSRYLVKRTGEKVFLECVQDMDHENMFWYRQDPGLGLRLIYFSYDVKMKEKGDIPEGYSVSREKKERFSLILESASTNQTSMYLCASYRGLGTEAFFGQGTRLTVV.

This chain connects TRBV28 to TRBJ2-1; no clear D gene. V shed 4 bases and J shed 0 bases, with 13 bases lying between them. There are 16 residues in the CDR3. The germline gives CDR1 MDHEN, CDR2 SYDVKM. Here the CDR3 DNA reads TGTGCCAGCAGTTCGTACAGCACGAGCTCCTACAATGAGCAGTTCTTC. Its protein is CASSSYSTSSYNEQFF.